This TCR beta chain was recovered during a study of blood T cell repertoires in COVID-19 (TCRdb year 2020). In the study overall: Samples from collaborators originated in the United States, Italy and Spain and spanned both the acute and convalescent phases of COVID-19. The material from the prospective study consisted of cDNA or gDNA derived from T cells, B-cell-depleted T cells, or PBMCs. Subjects who had been exposed to COVID-19, were actively infected with it, or had recovered from it provided the deeply sampled blood TCRbeta repertoires that made up the dataset. The repertoires were made available in a free public database intended to serve as a resource for research on the immune response to SARS-CoV-2. The samples were drawn from two sources: the first 160 participants of the ongoing ImmuneRACE study, and 1,200 or so subjects contributed by 6 global collaborators. Nearly every sample came with metadata listing a de-identified subject ID, COVID-19 status, age in years and sex. Where available, HLA class I and class II types were taken from metadata supplied by the sample provider and were not determined by assay-based typing.

Whole blood was collected in K2EDTA tubes by collaborating institutions according to the institutions' own protocols. For TCRbeta analysis, collaborators shipped samples as frozen whole blood, isolated PBMCs, or DNA extracted from either of those sample types. General study outcomes and caveats: The quantity of clinical and demographic metadata differed by source and by participant and was supplied without curation.

The immunoSEQ Assay, a bias-controlled multiplex PCR, was used to amplify TCRbeta CDR3 regions from genomic DNA. The original pipeline was this. Nucleated cell counts per sample were estimated from amplification of reference gene primers within the assay. To quantify the absolute abundance of each unique TCRbeta CDR3 rearrangement, sequence reads were collapsed and filtered. For each sample, productive Simpson clonality was calculated by taking the square root of Simpson's diversity index across productive rearrangements. In its TCRdb copy, this immuneACCESS table keeps in-frame sequences only and misses some clones. Where compared with another copy, unresolved V genes explain less than half of these, and the others have no known cause. D and trimming were read from the DNA, whereas the V and J calls and clone size are those reported in that table. The sample contains 110,000 to 150,000 clones, about 87% of them found a single time. Jointly, the top ten make up approximately 45% of the sample.

Trimming at the junction amounts to 3 bases on V and 3 bases on J, and the germline ends lie 14 bases apart. CDR1 and CDR2, per the germline V gene (reference sequence), are LNHNV and YYDKDF. Measured from the cysteine to the phenylalanine, the CDR3 is 15 residues long. The CDR3 DNA has 45 bases and is translated from base 1. As regards this clone: No antigen is known for it. Base qualities are missing; no much larger clone stands one base away.

The origin of this receptor is a human donor in a cohort sampled during active COVID-19. Sequenced sample: peripheral blood. The chain joins TRBV15 to TRBJ2-5; TRBD2 could be the D gene, as 6 bases match. Here the CDR3 is given as CATSRGPWREETQYF. The DNA is as follows: TGTGCCACCAGCAGGGGACCCTGGAGGGAAGAGACCCAGTACTTC.